These 20 T cell receptor beta chains came from one sample sequenced in a study of early T cells in non-severe SARS-CoV-2 infection (dated by TCRdb to about 2021). Libraries were prepared through 5' RACE. TCRdb names NextSeq 500 as the instrument used. TCRdb reworked the public reads: Q25 trimming with fastp, MiXCR clone assembly, productive beta chains retained. Every distinct CDR3 protein forms one entry, paired with its most common genes and DNA. Counted in this sample were tens of thousands of distinct CDR3 sequences; under 15% of them appeared once. The ten largest clones add up to more than 8% of the sample. Specimen: whole blood, collected at baseline. Receptors originate from an adult who was a healthcare worker with PCR-confirmed SARS-CoV-2 infection or an uninfected control (not recorded which).

This clonotype was seen only a few times. The rearrangement joins TRBV3-1 to TRBJ2-1, with D unresolved. This CDR3 contains 13 residues. The germline V gene has CDR1 LGHDT and CDR2 YNNKEL (reference sequence). Trimming removed 2 bases from V and 8 bases from J, with 10 bases in between. As DNA, the CDR3 is TGTGCCAGCAGCCAACACCCCGTCCATGAGCAGTTCTTC. Its protein is CASSQHPVHEQFF.

This clonotype occurred a few times. V is TRBV6-6 and J is TRBJ2-3; 7 bases align to TRBD2. The CDR3 loop spans 16 amino acids. From germline, CDR1 is MNHNY and CDR2 SVGAGI (reference sequence). J was trimmed by 0 bases and V by 7 bases; bases with no gene match: 10. The CDR3 DNA sequence: TGTGCCAGCACCCCATGGGGGGGATCCAGCACAGATACGCAGTATTTT. It translates to CASTPWGGSSTDTQYF.

J is TRBJ1-5 and V is TRBV28; D is uncertain. The V gene's germline CDR1 is MDHEN and CDR2 SYDVKM. V lost 6 bases to trimming and J lost 5 bases, with 14 bases between them. The CDR3 loop spans 14 amino acids. CDR3 in amino acids: CASSRSGSYQPQHF. CDR3 bases: TGTGCCAGCAGCCGCTCCGGGAGCTATCAGCCCCAGCATTTT.

The CDR3 coding sequence is TGTGCCAGCAGCTCCTTTCGACAGACCCAGCATGGCTACACCTTC. Its translation: CASSSFRQTQHGYTF. J is TRBJ1-2 and V is TRBV11-2, with a possible D match to TRBD1 (5 bases). This CDR3 has 15 amino acids. Germline CDR1 and CDR2: SGHAT and FQNNGV. V was clipped by 4 bases and J by 6 bases, with 18 bases between them.

The table lists this clonotype with a count of one. CDR3 loop: CASSGQGSYEQYF. The CDR3 nucleotides are TGTGCCAGCTCCGGACAGGGGAGCTACGAGCAGTACTTC. The J gene is TRBJ2-7, the V gene TRBV11-2; 9 positions agree with TRBD1. Looked up from germline, CDR1 is SGHAT and CDR2 is FQNNGV. CDR3 length: 13 amino acids. Trimming cost V 8 bases and J 3 bases; bases outside gene matches: 5.

Only a few counts were recorded for this clonotype. The chain combines TRBV5-1 with TRBJ2-7; 7 positions match TRBD2. This CDR3 comprises 14 residues. The germline V gene has CDR1 SGHRS and CDR2 YFSETQ. The trim removed 4 bases at V and 3 bases at J, leaving 7 bases unmatched. CDR3 amino acids: CASSPRRGNYEQYF. DNA of the CDR3: TGCGCCAGCAGCCCTAGGCGGGGGAACTACGAGCAGTACTTC.

Only a few counts were recorded for this clonotype. The chain has TRBV20-1 and TRBJ2-5, with 12 bases that match TRBD1. Germline-derived CDR1 and CDR2 are DFQATT and SNEGSKA (reference sequence). After removal of 6 bases from V and 6 bases from J, the junction contained 5 bases not matched to a gene. The length of the CDR3 is 13 residues. The CDR3 sequence: CSAAGQGAKTQYF. CDR3 DNA sequence: TGCAGTGCCGCGGGACAGGGGGCCAAGACCCAGTACTTC.

There are a few counts of this clonotype. J is TRBJ1-4 and V is TRBV10-1, with D uncertain. The ends were cut back, 8 bases at V and 8 bases at J, with 12 bases in the middle. This CDR3 region has 12 residues. Germline CDR1 is WNHNN and CDR2 is SYGVQD (reference sequence). The CDR3 loop reads CASGRPSEKLFF. The CDR3 bases are TGCGCCAGCGGCCGCCCATCGGAAAAACTGTTTTTT.

The chain carries TRBV7-9 and TRBJ2-5; D unresolved. The ends were cut back, 11 bases at V and 3 bases at J, with 7 bases in the middle. The CDR3 extends over 10 amino acids. CDR1 is SEHNR and CDR2 is FQNEAQ in the germline V gene (reference sequence). CDR3 in amino acids: CAGSKETQYF. CDR3 in DNA: TGTGCCGGGTCAAAAGAGACCCAGTACTTC.

The table lists this clonotype with many counts. V is TRBV20-1 and J is TRBJ2-3; 10 bases line up with TRBD2. The V segment lost 6 bases and the J segment 2 bases; nucleotides outside the gene matches: 5. The CDR3 is made up of 14 amino acids. CDR1 is DFQATT, CDR2 SNEGSKA, per germline (reference sequence). The CDR3 region has the DNA TGCAGTGCCAAAGCGGGAGGGCACACAGATACGCAGTATTTT. This codes for CSAKAGGHTDTQYF.

This rearrangement joins TRBV6-6 to TRBJ1-1; 8 nucleotides match TRBD1. Per germline, CDR1 MNHNY and CDR2 SVGAGI (reference sequence). The CDR3 runs to 14 residues. V gave up 6 bases and J gave up 4 bases; unmatched junction bases: 7. The CDR3 loop is CASSQPTGGTEAFF. CDR3 sequence (DNA): TGTGCCAGCAGCCAACCTACAGGGGGCACTGAAGCTTTCTTT.

The chain combines TRBV20-1 with TRBJ1-3, with D tentatively TRBD1 (6 bases). From germline, CDR1 is DFQATT and CDR2 SNEGSKA (reference sequence). The CDR3 totals 15 residues. V lost 1 base, J lost 2 bases, and 12 bases lay in between. CDR3 region: CSARATGGTGNTIYF. In DNA, the CDR3 is TGCAGTGCTAGAGCGACAGGAGGGACTGGAAACACCATATATTTT.

There are a few counts of this clonotype. This sequence joins TRBV6-4 and TRBJ2-3; D unresolved. V was pared by 3 bases and J by 0 bases, with 7 bases between. This CDR3 contains 14 residues. Germline CDR1 MRHNA, CDR2 SNTAGT. CDR3 residues: CASSENPSTDTQYF. DNA for the CDR3: TGTGCCAGCAGTGAAAATCCCAGCACAGATACGCAGTATTTT.

The chain is built from TRBV5-5 and TRBJ2-3; the D is unclear. The length of the CDR3 is 12 residues. Germline lookup yields CDR1 SGHKS and CDR2 YYEKEE (reference sequence). Trimming took off 0 bases at V and 6 bases at J, with 5 bases between the two ends. The CDR3, as DNA: TGTGCCAGCAGCTTGGAGGGCGATACGCAGTATTTT. Translating it yields CASSLEGDTQYF.

V gene TRBV6-1 combines with J gene TRBJ2-1; 8 positions agree with TRBD1. CDR1 and CDR2 (germline): MNHNS, SASEGT. The CDR3 totals 11 residues. The V segment lost 8 bases and the J segment 12 bases; nucleotides outside the gene matches: 6. The CDR3 nucleotides are TGTGCCAGCTTCCGGACAGGGTGGCAGTTCTTC. It yields the protein CASFRTGWQFF.

This clonotype was counted between two and nine times. The rearrangement joins TRBV28 to TRBJ2-7; D possibly uses TRBD1 or TRBD2 (5 bases each). CDR3 length: 13 amino acids. Trimming left V 2 bases short and J 0 bases short, with 5 bases between. The germline CDR1 and CDR2 sequences are MDHEN and SYDVKM. DNA for the CDR3: TGTGCCAGCAGTTTAGGGGGCTCCTACGAGCAGTACTTC. This translates into CASSLGGSYEQYF.

This clonotype was counted many times. V usage is TRBV2 and J usage is TRBJ2-7; D remains unclear. Per germline, CDR1 SNHLY and CDR2 FYNNEI. V gave up 5 bases and J gave up 2 bases, with 4 bases separating them. The CDR3 sequence is 11 residues long. CDR3 DNA sequence: TGTGCCAGCAGTTTTACCTACGAGCAGTACTTC. Translating gives CASSFTYEQYF. The entire variable domain, with the rest obtained from reference TRBV2 and TRBJ2-7, is as follows: EPEVTQTPSHQVTQMGQEVILRCVPISNHLYFYWYRQILGQKVEFLVSFYNNEISEKSEIFDDQFSVERPDGSNFTLKIRSTKLEDSAMYFCASSFTYEQYFGPGTRLTVT.

The chain is built from TRBV6-6 and TRBJ1-5; D call uncertain. Trimming took off 6 bases at V and 0 bases at J, with 12 bases between the two ends. CDR1 and CDR2 from the germline V gene are MNHNY and SVGAGI (reference sequence). This CDR3 has 15 amino acids. The CDR3 is CASRLTGSSNQPQHF. The CDR3 coding sequence is TGTGCCAGCAGGTTAACCGGGTCTAGCAATCAGCCCCAGCATTTT.

V gene TRBV29-1 combines with J gene TRBJ2-7; TRBD1 matches at 8 bases. Trimming took 8 bases from V and 5 from J; bases not matched to a gene: 8. The CDR3 runs to 12 residues. Germline loops: CDR1 SQVTM, CDR2 ANQGSEA. The CDR3, as DNA: TGCAGCATCGACAGGGGACGAAACGAGCAGTACTTC. Residues: CSIDRGRNEQYF.

This clonotype has a count of ten or more. The rearrangement joins TRBV2 to TRBJ2-7; no definite D call. V shed 6 bases and J shed 1 base, with 7 bases lying between them. The CDR3 is 12 residues long. Germline lookup yields CDR1 SNHLY and CDR2 FYNNEI. This chain's CDR3 is CASSLQSYEQYF. For the CDR3, the DNA is TGTGCCAGCAGCCTGCAGTCCTACGAGCAGTACTTC.